The 28 T cell receptor beta chains listed next were all sequenced from one sample in a study of blood T cell repertoires in COVID-19. Using immunoSEQ multiplex PCR, the repertoire was profiled, and TCRdb retains in-frame clones only, with some absent. The sample contains tens of thousands of clones, over 65% of which appear only once. Sequenced material: peripheral blood. The source of these receptors is a woman between 65 and 79 years old with acute or convalescent COVID-19.

Only one count was recorded for this clone. The genes are TRBV7-2 and TRBJ2-1; 8 nucleotides match TRBD1. V was clipped by 5 bases and J by 3 bases; unmatched bases: 3. CDR3 length: 14 amino acids. Germline assignment: CDR1 SGHTA and CDR2 FQGNSA. The CDR3 loop is CASSPDRVYNEQFF. Written as DNA, the CDR3 is TGTGCCAGCAGCCCGGACAGGGTCTACAATGAGCAGTTCTTC.

This clone was counted only a few times. The chain links TRBV6-5 to TRBJ1-1, with D maybe TRBD1 (6 bases). CDR1 is MNHEY and CDR2 is SVGAGI in the germline V gene. The CDR3 consists of 16 residues. The V end lost 3 bases, the J end lost 2 bases, and 16 bases lay between the germline ends. CDR3 loop: CASSYYNRATNTEAFF. DNA of the CDR3: TGTGCCAGCAGTTATTATAACAGGGCAACTAACACTGAAGCTTTCTTT.

This clone showed up just once. The rearrangement joins TRBV7-9 to TRBJ1-2; D unclear. The V gene's germline CDR1 is SEHNR and CDR2 FQNEAQ (reference sequence). The germline V and J ends were trimmed by 3 bases and 0 bases, with 8 bases remaining between them. The CDR3 has 14 residues. CDR3 protein: CASSFDHTNYGYTF. The CDR3 DNA reads as TGTGCCAGCAGCTTTGATCACACTAACTATGGCTACACCTTC.

This chain connects TRBV6-5 to TRBJ2-2; D is uncertain. V lost 3 bases and J 7 bases, leaving 9 bases between the germline ends. CDR3 length equals 13 residues. The germline gives CDR1 MNHEY, CDR2 SVGAGI. In nucleotides, the CDR3 is TGTGCCAGCAGTTATGGAAGAGGCGGGGAGCTGTTTTTT. Protein: CASSYGRGGELFF.

The rearrangement uses TRBV10-2 and TRBJ2-3, with 7 positions matching TRBD1. Per the germline V gene, CDR1 is WSHSY and CDR2 is SAAADI. The length of the CDR3 is 14 residues. The V and J ends lost 7 bases and 2 bases, in that order; junction bases with no gene match: 6. The CDR3 protein is CASIPGQFTDTQYF. CDR3 nucleotides: TGCGCCAGCATTCCGGGACAGTTCACAGATACGCAGTATTTT.

A few counts support this clone. The gene calls are TRBV7-2 and TRBJ1-5; no reliable D call. V lost 2 bases and J 3 bases, leaving 14 bases between the germline ends. The CDR3 runs to 16 residues. In germline, CDR1 is SGHTA, CDR2 FQGNSA. The CDR3 DNA follows: TGTGCCAGCAGCTTAATAGGAGGAGGTATCAATCAGCCCCAGCATTTT. Translating gives CASSLIGGGINQPQHF.

The chain has TRBV11-2 and TRBJ1-3, with D perhaps TRBD1 (5 bases). Trimming pared 5 bases from V and 2 bases from J, leaving 19 bases between. This CDR3 contains 17 residues. CDR1 is SGHAT, CDR2 FQNNGV, per germline. The DNA for the CDR3 is TGTGCCAGCAGCCACGGCGGGGGGGGAGTACCTGGAAACACCATATATTTT. Translation: CASSHGGGGVPGNTIYF.

Note on this clone: Other DNA sequences in the sample encode the same CDR3. The V and J genes are TRBV19 and TRBJ2-3, with a possible D match to TRBD2 (5 bases). Per germline, CDR1 LNHDA and CDR2 SQIVND (reference sequence). The CDR3 is 13 residues long. Trimming stripped 3 bases from V and 3 bases from J, with 7 bases between. The DNA for the CDR3 is TGTGCCAGTAGTATGTCGGGGACAGATACGCAGTATTTT. Protein sequence: CASSMSGTDTQYF.

The chain joins TRBV28 to TRBJ2-5, with D possibly being TRBD2 (6 bases). The ends were cut back, 6 bases at V and 4 bases at J, with 15 bases in the middle. The germline V gene has CDR1 MDHEN and CDR2 SYDVKM. The CDR3 covers 14 residues. CDR3 loop: CASSLNLATETQYF. DNA of the CDR3: TGTGCCAGCAGCCTCAATCTAGCGACAGAGACCCAGTACTTC.

V is TRBV3-1 (or the pseudogene TRBV3-2) and J is TRBJ2-3; D may be TRBD1 (6 bases). Trimming stripped 0 bases from V and 2 bases from J, with 12 bases between. Germline V CDR1 and CDR2: LGHDT, YNNKEL (reference sequence). The CDR3 runs to 16 residues. The CDR3 nucleotides are TGTGCCAGCAGCCAAGATATGGACAGTTCCACAGATACGCAGTATTTT. The encoded protein is CASSQDMDSSTDTQYF.

The genes are TRBV29-1 and TRBJ1-1; 10 bases match TRBD1. The trim removed 7 bases at V and 4 bases at J, leaving 9 bases unmatched. Per germline, CDR1 SQVTM and CDR2 ANQGSEA. This CDR3 spans 14 amino acids. The CDR3 sequence is CSAERTGGSTEAFF. In nucleotides, the CDR3 is TGCAGCGCCGAAAGGACAGGGGGATCCACTGAAGCTTTCTTT.

This clone was counted between two and nine times. The gene calls are TRBV29-1 and TRBJ1-5; TRBD1 is a possible D gene (6 bases). Germline values: CDR1 SQVTM, CDR2 ANQGSEA. V was trimmed by 4 bases and J by 7 bases, leaving 14 bases between them. The CDR3 is 13 amino acids. The chain's CDR3 is CSVGGGAGQPQHF. The CDR3 nucleotides are TGCAGCGTTGGGGGGGGCGCGGGGCAGCCCCAGCATTTT.

The gene calls are TRBV5-6 and TRBJ2-3; TRBD2 is a possible D gene (5 bases). This CDR3 has 16 amino acids. Looked up from germline, CDR1 is SGHDT and CDR2 is YYEEEE. The V end lost 4 bases, the J end lost 0 bases, and 15 bases lay between the germline ends. CDR3 loop: CASSRGFSSSTDTQYF. Written as DNA, the CDR3 is TGTGCCAGCAGCAGAGGGTTCTCCTCTAGCACAGATACGCAGTATTTT.

This chain links TRBV10-3 with TRBJ1-1, with 7 nucleotides matching TRBD1. Looked up from germline, CDR1 is ENHRY and CDR2 is SYGVKD. This CDR3 contains 15 residues. V lost 3 bases to trimming and J lost 1 base; unmatched junction nucleotides: 5. The CDR3 DNA reads TGTGCCATCAGTGATGAGTGGGACAGGAACACTGAAGCTTTCTTT. This encodes CAISDEWDRNTEAFF.

V and J are TRBV6-5 and TRBJ2-3, with 12 nucleotides matching TRBD2. Germline V lookup: CDR1 MNHEY, CDR2 SVGAGI. With 5 bases clipped from V and 4 bases from J, the junction kept 4 bases outside the gene matches. The CDR3 covers 15 residues. CDR3 loop: CASSQLAGGADTQYF. The DNA for the CDR3 is TGTGCCAGCAGTCAACTAGCGGGAGGCGCAGATACGCAGTATTTT.

The chain combines TRBV18 with TRBJ2-3; 7 bases match TRBD1. Germline lookup yields CDR1 KGHSH and CDR2 LQKENI. The CDR3 is 19 residues long. The junction had 12 bases not matched to a gene; V was cut back by 0 bases and J by 0 bases. This CDR3 reads CASSPPGGSGGFSTDTQYF. In DNA, the CDR3 is TGTGCCAGCTCACCACCCGGAGGATCAGGGGGATTTAGCACAGATACGCAGTATTTT.

This clone was seen only once. The chain couples TRBV6-1 to TRBJ1-1; TRBD1 matches at 7 bases. The CDR3 runs 15 residues. V dropped 2 bases and J dropped 2; count of bases not matched to a gene: 5. The germline V gene has CDR1 MNHNS and CDR2 SASEGT. CDR3 sequence: CASSENRGANTEAFF. The DNA of the CDR3 is TGTGCCAGCAGTGAAAACAGGGGCGCTAACACTGAAGCTTTCTTT.

The chain combines TRBV2 with TRBJ2-1; 11 nucleotides match TRBD2. V shed 9 bases, J shed 4 bases, and the junction held 5 bases outside the gene matches. CDR1 and CDR2 from the germline V gene are SNHLY and FYNNEI. The CDR3 sequence is 14 residues long. CDR3 coding DNA: TGTGCCAGGACGACTAGCGGGGCGTACAATGAGCAGTTCTTC. It specifies CARTTSGAYNEQFF.

The rearrangement uses TRBV2 and TRBJ1-1, with D hard to call. The CDR3 runs 14 residues. Germline V CDR1 and CDR2: SNHLY, FYNNEI. V shed 8 bases and J shed 1 base, with 14 bases lying between them. The CDR3 nucleotides read TGTGCCAGCCAGCTGAGCCCAGGGAACACTGAAGCTTTCTTT. Its translation: CASQLSPGNTEAFF.

The chain employs TRBV30 and TRBJ2-5; D not certain. Germline CDR1 and CDR2: GTSNPN and SVGIG (reference sequence). The V and J ends lost 0 bases and 5 bases respectively, with 10 bases between them. CDR3 length: 13 residues. The CDR3 region has the DNA TGTGCCTGGAGTGTAATCTCCCGGGAGACCCAGTACTTC. Amino acid sequence: CAWSVISRETQYF.

CDR3: CASSVGWGGTYEQYV. In DNA, the CDR3 is TGTGCCAGCAGCGTAGGTTGGGGCGGGACTTACGAGCAGTACGTC. This chain connects TRBV11-3 to TRBJ2-7; the D gene is possibly TRBD2 (6 bases). With 5 bases removed from V and 4 bases from J, the gap between germline ends came to 18 bases. The CDR3 runs 15 residues. Per the germline V gene, CDR1 is SGHNT and CDR2 is YENEEA.

The chain recombines TRBV9 with TRBJ1-4; D remains ambiguous. Germline-derived CDR1 and CDR2 are SGDLS and YYNGEE. The CDR3 sequence is 14 residues long. With 0 bases removed from V and 4 bases from J, the gap between germline ends came to 7 bases. The CDR3 here is CASSVAGDNEKLFF. CDR3 sequence (DNA): TGTGCCAGCAGCGTAGCAGGCGATAATGAAAAACTGTTTTTT.

This sequence joins TRBV15 and TRBJ2-1, with 11 positions matching TRBD2. The germline V gene encodes CDR1 LNHNV and CDR2 YYDKDF (reference sequence). Unmatched junction bases numbered 3, after V lost 3 bases and J lost 5 bases. CDR3 length: 15 residues. This chain's CDR3 is CATSSPLAGDNEQFF. Written as DNA, the CDR3 is TGTGCCACCAGCAGCCCACTAGCGGGAGACAATGAGCAGTTCTTC.

The CDR3 sequence is CASSYGQTNTGELFF. The CDR3 DNA sequence: TGTGCCAGCAGTTACGGTCAGACGAACACCGGGGAGCTGTTTTTT. The rearrangement uses TRBV6-5 and TRBJ2-2; no reliable D call. The CDR3 contains 15 residues. With 2 bases removed from V and 0 bases from J, the gap between germline ends came to 7 bases. The V gene's germline CDR1 is MNHEY and CDR2 SVGAGI.

The count of this clone is one. This rearrangement joins TRBV27 to TRBJ2-1; 10 bases fit TRBD2. The length of the CDR3 is 17 residues. Germline trimming cut 3 bases from V and 3 bases from J; bases unmatched to any gene: 8. CDR1 is MNHEY and CDR2 is SMNVEV in the germline V gene (reference sequence). The CDR3 protein is CASSFISGGPIYNEQFF. In nucleotides, the CDR3 is TGTGCCAGCAGTTTTATTAGCGGGGGGCCGATCTACAATGAGCAGTTCTTC.

This chain's CDR3 is CASSQGRHGDQPQHF. In DNA, the CDR3 is TGTGCCAGCAGCCAAGGTCGACACGGTGATCAGCCCCAGCATTTT. V and J are TRBV14 and TRBJ1-5; D gene uncertain. The CDR3 has 15 amino acids. Looked up from germline, CDR1 is SGHDN and CDR2 is FVKESK. V shed 1 base and J shed 5 bases, with 12 bases lying between them.

The genes are TRBV5-4 and TRBJ2-4; 9 bases agree with TRBD2. The CDR3 has 16 residues. The germline V gene has CDR1 SGHNT and CDR2 YYREEE (reference sequence). V was pared by 3 bases and J by 5 bases, with 9 bases of the junction left unmatched. CDR3: CASSSGGGRAQNIQYF. The CDR3 region has the DNA TGTGCCAGCAGCTCGGGGGGCGGGAGGGCGCAAAACATTCAGTACTTC.

The chain combines TRBV9 with TRBJ2-5, with 10 bases that match TRBD2. The V gene's germline CDR1 is SGDLS and CDR2 YYNGEE. The V segment lost 0 bases and the J segment 2 bases; nucleotides outside the gene matches: 7. This CDR3 is built from 17 residues. Here the CDR3 reads CASSVAPQRGGQETQYF. The CDR3 nucleotides read TGTGCCAGCAGCGTAGCTCCCCAGCGGGGGGGGCAAGAGACCCAGTACTTC.